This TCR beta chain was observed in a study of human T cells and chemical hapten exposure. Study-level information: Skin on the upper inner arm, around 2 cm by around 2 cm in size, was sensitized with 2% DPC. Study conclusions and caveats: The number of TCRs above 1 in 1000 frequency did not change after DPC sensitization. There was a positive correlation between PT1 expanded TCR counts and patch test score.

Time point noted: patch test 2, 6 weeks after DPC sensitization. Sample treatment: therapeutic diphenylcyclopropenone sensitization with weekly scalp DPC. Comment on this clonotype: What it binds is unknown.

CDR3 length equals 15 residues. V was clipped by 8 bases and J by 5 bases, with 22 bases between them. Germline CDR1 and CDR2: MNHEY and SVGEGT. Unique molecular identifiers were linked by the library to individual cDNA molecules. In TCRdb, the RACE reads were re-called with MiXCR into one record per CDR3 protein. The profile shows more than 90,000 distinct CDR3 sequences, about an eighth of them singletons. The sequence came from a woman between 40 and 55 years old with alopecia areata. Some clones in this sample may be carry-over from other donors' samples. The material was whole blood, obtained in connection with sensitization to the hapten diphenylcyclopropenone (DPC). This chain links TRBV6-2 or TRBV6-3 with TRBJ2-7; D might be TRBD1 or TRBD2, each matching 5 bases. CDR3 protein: CASSLRGAGDHEQYF. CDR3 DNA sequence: TGTGCCAGCTCCTTAAGAGGGGCCGGAGACCACGAGCAGTACTTC.